These T cell receptor beta chains were read from a single sample in a study of CD8 T cells in Susac syndrome. One entry per CDR3 protein results from TCRdb running MiXCR on the immunoSEQ multiplex PCR reads. The sample includes under 200,000 distinct CDR3 sequences, approximately 95% of them seen just once. Sequencing was performed on CD8+ T cells from PBMCs. These receptors originate from a human donor with Susac syndrome. Both conserved end residues are part of each CDR3. D genes are given only for firm matches. Part of the rows lack a size; the others show once, few, many or a class for expanded clones.

J | D | size | V | CDR3 | DNA
TRBJ2-6 | . | . | TRBV27 | CASSGEAGISGANVLTF | TGTGCCAGCAGCGGGGAGGCAGGGATCTCTGGGGCCAACGTCCTGACTTTC
TRBJ2-4 | TRBD1 | . | TRBV27 | CASSLAGGYIQYF | TGTGCCAGCAGTTTAGCAGGGGGATACATTCAGTACTTC
TRBJ2-7 | . | . | TRBV30 | CAWQGYGDEQYF | TGTGCCTGGCAGGGATACGGCGACGAGCAGTACTTC
TRBJ2-7 | . | . | TRBV7-8 | CATSPDGISYEQYF | TGTGCCACTTCTCCGGACGGGATTTCCTACGAGCAGTACTTC
TRBJ2-5 | . | . | TRBV18 | CASSPDQETQYF | TGTGCCAGCTCACCGGACCAAGAGACCCAGTACTTC
TRBJ2-5 | TRBD2 | . | TRBV15 | CATSRAPTSGMKTQYF | TGTGCCACCAGCAGAGCCCCTACTAGCGGGATGAAGACCCAGTACTTC
TRBJ2-1 | TRBD1 | . | TRBV29-1 | CSVGQGAFNEQFF | TGCAGCGTAGGACAGGGGGCATTCAATGAGCAGTTCTTC
TRBJ1-5 | . | . | TRBV6-1 | CASSQTPGTSNQPQHF | TGTGCCAGCAGCCAAACGCCCGGGACTTCGAATCAGCCCCAGCATTTT
TRBJ2-7 | . | . | TRBV2 | CASSKSYRTYEQYF | TGTGCCAGCAGTAAATCTTACAGAACCTACGAGCAGTACTTC
TRBJ1-5 | . | . | TRBV5-6 | CASSLAQGPQPQHF | TGTGCCAGCAGCTTGGCCCAGGGTCCTCAGCCCCAGCATTTT
TRBJ1-5 | . | . | TRBV12-3/TRBV12-4 | CASSTSRYQPQHF | TGTGCCAGCAGTACCTCACGGTATCAGCCCCAGCATTTT
TRBJ2-2 | . | . | TRBV2 | CASSDGSRELFF | TGTGCCAGCAGTGACGGATCACGGGAGCTGTTTTTT
TRBJ2-4 | . | . | TRBV5-4 | CASSTKNIAKNIQYF | TGTGCCAGCAGCACCAAGAACATAGCCAAAAACATTCAGTACTTC
TRBJ2-7 | . | . | TRBV28 | CASSLGLASYEQYF | TGTGCCAGCAGTTTGGGCCTAGCATCCTACGAGCAGTACTTC
TRBJ2-1 | TRBD2 | . | TRBV3-1 | CASSQDWTSGSWGDEQFF | TGTGCCAGCAGCCAAGATTGGACTAGCGGGAGTTGGGGTGATGAGCAGTTCTTC
TRBJ2-7 | TRBD2 | . | TRBV5-6 | CASSYGMGLGYEQYF | TGTGCCAGCAGCTATGGAATGGGACTAGGCTACGAGCAGTACTTC
TRBJ2-7 | . | . | TRBV12-3/TRBV12-4 | CASSAPDPAYEQYF | TGTGCCAGCAGTGCCCCTGACCCCGCCTACGAGCAGTACTTC
TRBJ2-7 | TRBD2 | . | TRBV13 | CASSLYGTSGYYEQYF | TGTGCCAGCAGCCTCTATGGGACTAGCGGATACTACGAGCAGTACTTC
TRBJ2-1 | . | . | TRBV6-5 | CASSYSSGGHNEQFF | TGTGCCAGCAGTTACTCTTCCGGGGGGCATAATGAGCAGTTCTTC
TRBJ1-5 | TRBD1 | . | TRBV12-3/TRBV12-4 | CASSLGDRDDEAQHF | TGTGCCAGCAGTTTGGGGGACAGGGACGACGAGGCCCAGCATTTT
TRBJ2-5 | TRBD2 | . | TRBV5-1 | CASSSLLAGGVGETQYF | TGCGCCAGCAGCTCCTTACTAGCGGGAGGTGTCGGGGAGACCCAGTACTTC
TRBJ2-7 | TRBD2 | . | TRBV27 | CASSLFRTSYEQYF | TGTGCCAGCAGTTTATTCCGGACTAGCTACGAGCAGTACTTC
TRBJ2-2 | . | . | TRBV30 | CAWSALSAGELFF | TGTGCCTGGAGTGCCCTAAGCGCCGGGGAGCTGTTTTTT
TRBJ2-3 | . | once | TRBV29-1 | CSVKGGGTDTQYF | TGCAGCGTTAAGGGCGGAGGCACAGATACGCAGTATTTT
TRBJ2-2 | . | . | TRBV24-1 | CATKDTNTGELFF | TGTGCCACCAAGGATACGAACACCGGGGAGCTGTTTTTT
TRBJ2-7 | . | . | TRBV2 | CASSDQGSYEQYF | TGTGCCAGCAGTGACCAGGGGTCCTACGAGCAGTACTTC
TRBJ2-6 | . | . | TRBV9 | CASSVDSGANVLTF | TGTGCCAGCAGCGTAGATTCTGGGGCCAACGTCCTGACTTTC
TRBJ2-1 | TRBD2 | . | TRBV24-1 | CATSLAGASYNEQFF | TGTGCCACCAGTCTAGCGGGTGCCTCCTACAATGAGCAGTTCTTC
TRBJ1-5 | . | . | TRBV15 | CATSTFGPMENQPQHF | TGTGCCACCAGCACATTCGGGCCTATGGAAAATCAGCCCCAGCATTTT
TRBJ2-1 | TRBD2 | . | TRBV11-2 | CASSATSGTDNEQFF | TGTGCCAGCAGCGCCACTAGCGGGACAGACAATGAGCAGTTCTTC
TRBJ2-1 | . | . | TRBV29-1 | CSVWDYNEQFF | TGCAGCGTATGGGACTACAATGAGCAGTTCTTC
TRBJ2-7 | . | . | TRBV20-1 | CSLDTGFHEQYF | TGCAGCCTAGATACAGGGTTTCACGAGCAGTACTTC
TRBJ2-7 | TRBD2 | . | TRBV12-3/TRBV12-4 | CASSSGLGSYEQYF | TGTGCCAGCAGTTCAGGACTAGGGAGCTACGAGCAGTACTTC
TRBJ1-6 | . | . | TRBV13 | CASSSQGSYNSPLHF | TGTGCCAGCAGCTCCCAGGGATCCTATAATTCACCCCTCCACTTT
TRBJ2-7 | TRBD2 | once | TRBV9 | CASSVGGTSGSYEQYF | TGTGCCAGCAGCGTAGGAGGGACTAGCGGTTCCTACGAGCAGTACTTC
TRBJ2-1 | TRBD2 | . | TRBV15 | CATTFGLADYNEQFF | TGTGCCACCACCTTTGGACTAGCGGATTACAATGAGCAGTTCTTC
TRBJ2-1 | . | . | TRBV2 | CASSEEVF | TGTGCCAGCAGTGAGGAGGTCTTC
TRBJ2-2 | . | . | TRBV2 | CASRAPRGVNTGELSF | TGTGCCAGCAGGGCCCCGAGAGGGGTTAACACCGGGGAGCTGTCTTTT
TRBJ1-2 | . | . | TRBV9 | CASGLTGGSNYGYTF | TGTGCCAGCGGCTTGACGGGGGGGTCTAACTATGGCTACACCTTC
TRBJ1-2 | TRBD1 | . | TRBV7-9 | CASSLALGTGGNYGYTF | TGTGCCAGCAGCTTAGCGCTGGGGACAGGGGGCAACTATGGCTACACCTTC
TRBJ2-1 | . | . | TRBV6-2/TRBV6-3 | CASSYSWAGSAHNEQFF | TGTGCCAGCAGTTACTCGTGGGCGGGATCTGCCCACAATGAGCAGTTCTTC
TRBJ2-7 | TRBD2 | . | TRBV5-1 | CASSGIAGGPDEQYF | TGCGCCAGCTCAGGAATAGCGGGAGGGCCCGACGAGCAGTACTTC
TRBJ1-1 | . | . | TRBV30 | CAWQNTGGAFF | TGTGCCTGGCAGAATACGGGGGGGGCTTTCTTT
TRBJ2-2 | TRBD1 | . | TRBV7-9 | CASSFLFEDRGYEELFF | TGTGCCAGCAGCTTCTTGTTCGAGGACAGGGGATATGAGGAGCTGTTTTTT
TRBJ2-1 | TRBD2 | . | TRBV4-1 | CASSQSPGTRVNEQFF | TGCGCCAGCAGCCAGTCCCCCGGGACTAGAGTCAATGAGCAGTTCTTC
TRBJ2-7 | . | . | TRBV11-2 | CASSIAWSGSYEQYF | TGTGCCAGCAGCATCGCTTGGTCAGGCTCCTACGAGCAGTACTTC
TRBJ1-6 | . | . | TRBV12-3/TRBV12-4 | CASRQGRLLHF | TGTGCCAGCAGACAGGGTCGGCTCCTCCACTTT
TRBJ2-5 | . | once | TRBV9 | CASSDGGSQETQYF | TGTGCCAGCAGCGATGGCGGATCTCAAGAGACCCAGTACTTC
TRBJ1-5 | TRBD1 | . | TRBV2 | CASSRRTGSNQPQHF | TGTGCCAGCAGTCGTAGGACAGGTAGCAATCAGCCCCAGCATTTT
TRBJ2-1 | . | few | TRBV7-9 | CASSQGLNNEQFF | TGTGCCAGCAGCCAGGGACTTAACAATGAGCAGTTCTTC
TRBJ2-3 | TRBD2 | . | TRBV4-1 | CASSKLAGEGDTQYF | TGCGCCAGCAGTAAACTAGCGGGGGAAGGAGATACGCAGTATTTT
TRBJ2-1 | . | . | TRBV24-1 | CATSERLDHEQFF | TGTGCCACCAGTGAGCGACTAGATCATGAGCAGTTCTTC
TRBJ2-1 | TRBD2 | . | TRBV6-5 | CASSYSSSGSSRFF | TGTGCCAGCAGTTACTCGTCTAGCGGGAGTTCTCGGTTCTTC
TRBJ2-1 | TRBD1 | . | TRBV20-1 | CSARDRRKDRGSGEQFF | TGCAGTGCTAGAGATAGGCGGAAGGACAGGGGGTCGGGTGAGCAGTTCTTC